One sample yielded the 9 T cell receptor beta chains listed below, sequenced in a study of cytomegalovirus exposure and HLA in healthy donors. Assay used: immunoSEQ multiplex PCR; TCRdb lists only in-frame clones, some missing. The sample gives about 140,000 clones, about 83% of which show up once; more than 1.4% is in the top ten. Sequencing was performed on PBMCs. Receptors were obtained from a woman aged 25 to 39 in good health and CMV-seronegative.

Written as DNA, the CDR3 is TGCAGCGTTGTAGGCAGGGCATCAGATACGCAGTATTTT. The encoded protein is CSVVGRASDTQYF. The gene calls are TRBV29-1 and TRBJ2-3, with D perhaps matching TRBD1 (5 bases). This CDR3 spans 13 amino acids. The V end was cut by 4 bases, the J end by 4 bases, with 12 bases between. From germline, CDR1 is SQVTM and CDR2 ANQGSEA.

In this sample, this clone turned up once. The CDR3 coding sequence is TGTGCCAGCAGCTTAGAACGGGGTGGGCAGCCCCAGCATTTT. Amino acids: CASSLERGGQPQHF. The chain uses TRBV7-8 and TRBJ1-5; D not certain. Germline V gene lookup returns CDR1 SGHVS and CDR2 FQNEAQ. The V end lost 1 base, the J end lost 7 bases, and 11 bases lay between the germline ends. CDR3 length: 14 residues.

The rearrangement links TRBV11-2 to TRBJ2-1; D uncertain. Germline V lookup: CDR1 SGHAT, CDR2 FQNNGV. CDR3 length: 15 residues. The V end lost 1 base, the J end lost 8 bases, and 15 bases lay between the germline ends. CDR3 nucleotide sequence: TGTGCCAGCAGCTTAGTGTGGTCGCAGTTGGATGAGCAGTTCTTC. Amino acid sequence: CASSLVWSQLDEQFF.

The chain joins TRBV5-4 to TRBJ1-1; a weak D match, TRBD1 (6 bases). V lost 2 bases, J lost 4 bases, and 12 bases lay in between. This CDR3 comprises 14 residues. Germline V lookup: CDR1 SGHNT, CDR2 YYREEE (reference sequence). Written as DNA, the CDR3 is TGTGCCAGCAGCTTCGGCAGGGGAAGCACTGAAGCTTTCTTT. Residues: CASSFGRGSTEAFF. Looking up the rest from reference TRBV5-4 and TRBJ1-1 gives the full variable domain: ETGVTQSPTHLIKTRGQQVTLRCSSQSGHNTVSWYQQALGQGPQFIFQYYREEENGRGNFPPRFSGLQFPNYSSELNVNALELDDSALYLCASSFGRGSTEAFFGQGTRLTVV.

J is TRBJ2-5 and V is TRBV2; TRBD1 aligns across 7 bases. Germline CDR1 and CDR2: SNHLY and FYNNEI. The J segment lost 1 base and the V segment lost 5 bases, leaving 10 bases of the junction unmatched. This CDR3 comprises 16 residues. CDR3 residues: CASSTGVQGVQETQYF. The DNA of the CDR3 is TGTGCCAGCAGTACAGGGGTCCAGGGAGTCCAAGAGACCCAGTACTTC.

CDR3: CASSLGGTGGYEQYF. The CDR3 bases are TGTGCCAGCAGCTTAGGCGGGACAGGGGGCTACGAGCAGTACTTC. The rearrangement uses TRBV13 and TRBJ2-7; 11 positions agree with TRBD1. The V gene's germline CDR1 is PRHDT and CDR2 FYEKMQ (reference sequence). The CDR3 contains 15 residues. The trim removed 0 bases at V and 3 bases at J, leaving 1 base unmatched.

The chain joins TRBV2 to TRBJ1-2; 7 bases map to TRBD1. Germline V gives CDR1 SNHLY, CDR2 FYNNEI. The CDR3 length is 14 residues. V shed 5 bases, J shed 4 bases, and the junction held 7 bases outside the gene matches. In DNA form, the CDR3 reads TGTGCCAGCAGTCGGGACAGTGGCCTCTATGGCTACACCTTC. This sequence encodes CASSRDSGLYGYTF.

This chain joins TRBV25-1 and TRBJ1-4, with D hard to call. V gave up 3 bases and J gave up 5 bases, with 13 bases separating them. This CDR3 contains 15 residues. CDR1 is MGHDK and CDR2 is SYGVNS in the germline V gene. The chain's CDR3 is CASSDLGETNEKLFF. CDR3 in DNA: TGTGCCAGCAGTGACCTTGGGGAGACAAATGAAAAACTGTTTTTT. The full variable domain, in which reference TRBV25-1 and TRBJ1-4 provide the parts outside the CDR3, is EADIYQTPRYLVIGTGKKITLECSQTMGHDKMYWYQQDPGMELHLIHYSYGVNSTEKGDLSSESTVSRIRTEHFPLTLESARPSHTSQYLCASSDLGETNEKLFFGSGTQLSVL.

The V call is TRBV5-6, the J call TRBJ2-2; 8 bases match TRBD1. This CDR3 has 15 amino acids. Trimming at V came to 4 bases and at J to 5 bases, leaving 7 bases not matched to a gene. Germline CDR1 and CDR2: SGHDT and YYEEEE. The CDR3 protein is CASSIRDRHTGELFF. Written as DNA, the CDR3 is TGTGCCAGCAGCATCCGGGACAGGCATACCGGGGAGCTGTTTTTT.